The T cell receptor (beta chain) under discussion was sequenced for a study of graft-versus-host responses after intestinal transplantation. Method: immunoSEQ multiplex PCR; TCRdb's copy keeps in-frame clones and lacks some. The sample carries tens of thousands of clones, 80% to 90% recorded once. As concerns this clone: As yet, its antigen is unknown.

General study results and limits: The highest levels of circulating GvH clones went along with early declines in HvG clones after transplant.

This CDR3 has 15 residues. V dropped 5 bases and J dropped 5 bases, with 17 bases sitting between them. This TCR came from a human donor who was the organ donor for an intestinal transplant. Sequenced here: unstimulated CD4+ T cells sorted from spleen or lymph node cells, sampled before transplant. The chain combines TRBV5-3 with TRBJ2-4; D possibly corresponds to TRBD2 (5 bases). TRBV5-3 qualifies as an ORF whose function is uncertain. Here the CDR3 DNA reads TGTGCCAGAAGACCTCCTACCCCTAGCCAAAACATTCAGTACTTC. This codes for CARRPPTPSQNIQYF.